Below are 15 T cell receptor beta chains sequenced from a single sample in a study of T-cell memory formation after mild COVID-19. TCRdb reprocessed the 5' RACE reads with MiXCR, giving one entry per CDR3 protein. Among 470,000 or so distinct CDR3 sequences listed, roughly 20% were seen once. Sequencing was performed on PBMCs or a T cell subset sorted from them (not recorded which). The origin of the receptors is an adult woman who had mild COVID-19 (a few samples of this study predate the infection). Cell type and time point are not known.

The chain couples TRBV3-1 to TRBJ2-1; D is undetermined. V lost 4 bases, J lost 8 bases, and 12 bases lay in between. The CDR3 runs to 13 residues. Germline CDR1 is LGHDT and CDR2 is YNNKEL (reference sequence). For the CDR3, the DNA is TGTGCCAGCAGCCTTTCAGGAGTTTATGAGCAGTTCTTC. Its translation is CASSLSGVYEQFF.

This clonotype was seen at least ten times. The V and J genes are TRBV5-1 and TRBJ2-1; D is unclear. CDR1 is SGHRS, CDR2 YFSETQ, per germline. V lost 2 bases and J 2 bases, leaving 8 bases between the germline ends. This CDR3 has 14 residues. The CDR3 sequence: CASSLGITYNEQFF. CDR3 in DNA: TGCGCCAGCAGCTTAGGTATTACCTACAATGAGCAGTTCTTC. The full variable domain, in which reference TRBV5-1 and TRBJ2-1 provide the parts outside the CDR3, is KAGVTQTPRYLIKTRGQQVTLSCSPISGHRSVSWYQQTPGQGLQFLFEYFSETQRNKGNFPGRFSGRQFSNSRSEMNVSTLELGDSALYLCASSLGITYNEQFFGPGTRLTVL.

In its sample, this clonotype was seen once. This chain joins TRBV14 and TRBJ1-5; D unresolved. This CDR3 contains 13 residues. Trimming stripped 2 bases from V and 5 bases from J, with 7 bases between. Per germline, CDR1 SGHDN and CDR2 FVKESK. The CDR3 DNA reads TGTGCCAGCAGCCAATTCATCGATCAGCCCCAGCATTTT. This translates into CASSQFIDQPQHF.

There are a few counts of this clonotype. The genes are TRBV6-6 and TRBJ2-2, with TRBD2 as a possible D gene (6 bases). CDR1 MNHNY and CDR2 SVGAGI come from the germline V gene (reference sequence). The CDR3 runs 16 residues. The V end was cut by 6 bases, the J end by 2 bases, with 16 bases between. The CDR3 nucleotides are TGTGCCAGCAGCCCCTGGGGTAGCGGCAACACCGGGGAGCTGTTTTTT. Residues: CASSPWGSGNTGELFF.

There are a few counts of this clonotype. J is TRBJ2-7 and V is TRBV28; 8 bases line up with TRBD2. V gave up 4 bases and J gave up 0 bases; unmatched junction bases: 11. The CDR3 consists of 17 residues. Germline V gene data show CDR1 as MDHEN and CDR2 as SYDVKM. CDR3 amino acids: CASSSPPGGRSSYEQYF. CDR3 coding DNA: TGTGCCAGCAGTTCTCCCCCCGGCGGGAGGTCCTCCTACGAGCAGTACTTC.

The V gene is TRBV5-4, the J gene TRBJ2-5; TRBD1 matches 9 bases. The trim removed 4 bases at V and 4 bases at J, leaving 5 bases unmatched. Germline assignment: CDR1 SGHNT and CDR2 YYREEE (reference sequence). This CDR3 is 14 amino acids long. The chain's CDR3 is CASSRDRVAETQYF. The CDR3 DNA reads TGTGCCAGCAGCAGGGACAGGGTGGCAGAGACCCAGTACTTC.

V is TRBV9 and J is TRBJ1-3; the D is unclear. CDR3 length: 14 amino acids. The V end lost 0 bases, the J end lost 0 bases, and 4 bases lay between the germline ends. CDR1 and CDR2 (germline): SGDLS, YYNGEE. The CDR3 protein is CASSVEDSGNTIYF. In DNA form, the CDR3 reads TGTGCCAGCAGCGTAGAGGACTCTGGAAACACCATATATTTT.

The CDR3 here is CASSKRGGPYPSNYGYTF. The CDR3 DNA sequence: TGTGCCAGCAGCAAAAGGGGGGGACCGTACCCGTCTAACTATGGCTACACCTTC. The chain couples TRBV21-1 to TRBJ1-2; the D segment call TRBD1 is taken from the table without a DNA check. TRBV21-1 counts as a pseudogene. The CDR3 runs to 18 residues.

This clonotype has a handful of counts. The genes are TRBV5-1 and TRBJ1-2; D remains unclear. The CDR3 sequence is 13 residues long. From germline, CDR1 is SGHRS and CDR2 YFSETQ. Trimming pared 1 base from V and 8 bases from J, leaving 12 bases between. The CDR3 loop is CASSLTQVGGYTF. CDR3 bases: TGCGCCAGCAGCTTGACACAAGTTGGAGGCTACACCTTC.

This clonotype showed up just a few times. V usage is TRBV2 and J usage is TRBJ2-3, with 7 bases fitting TRBD2. With 2 bases clipped from V and 10 bases from J, the junction kept 3 bases outside the gene matches. Germline lookup yields CDR1 SNHLY and CDR2 FYNNEI. The CDR3 is 12 residues long. The CDR3 protein is CASSERGVAQYF. In DNA form, the CDR3 reads TGTGCCAGCAGTGAACGGGGGGTTGCGCAGTATTTT.

The chain links TRBV6-5 to TRBJ1-1, with D perhaps matching TRBD1 (5 bases). The CDR3 is 15 amino acids. Trimming took 0 bases from V and 5 from J, leaving 13 bases between them. Germline loops: CDR1 MNHEY, CDR2 SVGAGI. In nucleotides, the CDR3 is TGTGCCAGCAGTTACTCTGGGCAGGGATGGACTGAAGCTTTCTTT. This codes for CASSYSGQGWTEAFF.

The chain is built from TRBV29-1 and TRBJ2-1; D remains unclear. This CDR3 comprises 14 residues. Trimming took off 3 bases at V and 6 bases at J, with 15 bases between the two ends. The germline V gene has CDR1 SQVTM and CDR2 ANQGSEA. CDR3 sequence (DNA): TGCAGCGTTGACGGTCAGTCTCCCCCCAATGAGCAGTTCTTC. It yields the protein CSVDGQSPPNEQFF.

This chain uses TRBV7-9 with TRBJ1-2; D gene unclear. The CDR3 totals 15 residues. The germline V and J ends were trimmed by 5 bases and 4 bases, with 17 bases remaining between them. Looked up from germline, CDR1 is SEHNR and CDR2 is FQNEAQ (reference sequence). CDR3 region: CASSDPEVWVYGYTF. The CDR3, as DNA: TGTGCCAGCAGCGATCCCGAGGTTTGGGTCTATGGCTACACCTTC.

This clonotype was observed many times. The chain has TRBV4-1 and TRBJ2-1, with D possibly matching TRBD2 (7 bases). V gave up 4 bases and J gave up 8 bases, with 18 bases separating them. CDR1 is MGHRA, CDR2 YSYEKL, per germline. CDR3 length: 15 residues. The CDR3 region is CASSRNGGLMDEQFF. CDR3 nucleotides: TGCGCCAGCAGCCGTAACGGGGGGCTAATGGATGAGCAGTTCTTC.

This clonotype was seen more than once but under ten times. V is TRBV25-1 and J is TRBJ2-7; D is possibly TRBD2 (6 bases). Trimming removed 2 bases at V and 3 bases at J, with 14 bases between. The CDR3 runs to 15 residues. CDR1 and CDR2 (germline): MGHDK, SYGVNS. The CDR3 reads CASSEERAGFYEQYF. CDR3 bases: TGTGCCAGCAGTGAAGAGCGAGCGGGCTTCTACGAGCAGTACTTC.